These T cell receptor beta chains were read from a single sample in a study of cytomegalovirus exposure and HLA in healthy donors. The protocol was immunoSEQ multiplex PCR, while the TCRdb copy is restricted to in-frame clones and leaves out a portion. In the table there are some 150,000 clones, 55% to 70% of which are singletons. The sequenced sample consisted of PBMCs. Every receptor here comes from a woman between 55 and 75 years old in good health and CMV-seropositive. Each CDR3 is given with its conserved first and last residue. Each record gives: D gene, J gene, V gene, clone size, CDR3 protein, CDR3 DNA. A D gene is named only where the DNA matches it firmly. Clone size appears in some rows only: once, few, many, or a class for an expanded clone.

D gene: NA
J gene: TRBJ2-7
V gene: TRBV11-1
clone size: few
CDR3 protein: CASSLKSDRWYEQYF
CDR3 DNA: TGTGCCAGCAGCTTAAAAAGTGACAGGTGGTACGAGCAGTACTTC

D gene: NA
J gene: TRBJ1-2
V gene: TRBV6-1
clone size: NA
CDR3 protein: CASLRDTSFYGYTF
CDR3 DNA: TGTGCCAGCCTTCGGGACACGAGCTTCTATGGCTACACCTTC

D gene: NA
J gene: TRBJ2-1
V gene: TRBV7-9
clone size: NA
CDR3 protein: CASSTPWGRSYNEQFF
CDR3 DNA: TGTGCCAGCAGCACCCCGTGGGGGCGTTCGTACAATGAGCAGTTCTTC

D gene: TRBD2
J gene: TRBJ2-1
V gene: TRBV28
clone size: NA
CDR3 protein: CASTRGGSNNEQFF
CDR3 DNA: TGTGCCAGCACTCGGGGGGGGTCCAACAATGAGCAGTTCTTC

D gene: NA
J gene: TRBJ2-7
V gene: TRBV29-1
clone size: few
CDR3 protein: CSVDGGVWGSSYEQYF
CDR3 DNA: TGCAGCGTTGATGGCGGGGTATGGGGGAGCTCCTACGAGCAGTACTTC

D gene: NA
J gene: TRBJ2-7
V gene: TRBV7-8
clone size: NA
CDR3 protein: CASSPQGGWSYEQYF
CDR3 DNA: TGTGCCAGCAGCCCTCAGGGGGGATGGTCCTACGAGCAGTACTTC

D gene: TRBD1
J gene: TRBJ2-7
V gene: TRBV29-1
clone size: few
CDR3 protein: CSVESRDRPYEQYF
CDR3 DNA: TGCAGCGTTGAATCCCGGGACAGACCCTACGAGCAGTACTTC

D gene: NA
J gene: TRBJ2-5
V gene: TRBV9
clone size: NA
CDR3 protein: CASSEMGLQETQYF
CDR3 DNA: TGTGCCAGCAGCGAGATGGGACTCCAAGAGACCCAGTACTTC

D gene: TRBD2
J gene: TRBJ2-4
V gene: TRBV7-7
clone size: NA
CDR3 protein: CASSRLAGEALAKNIQYF
CDR3 DNA: TGTGCCAGCAGCCGACTAGCGGGAGAAGCACTAGCCAAAAACATTCAGTACTTC

D gene: NA
J gene: TRBJ2-7
V gene: TRBV30
clone size: NA
CDR3 protein: CAWRVLGREDEQYF
CDR3 DNA: TGTGCCTGGAGGGTCCTTGGCAGGGAAGACGAGCAGTACTTC

D gene: NA
J gene: TRBJ1-3
V gene: TRBV5-1
clone size: NA
CDR3 protein: CASSPGDASGNTIYF
CDR3 DNA: TGCGCCAGCAGCCCAGGGGATGCCTCTGGAAACACCATATATTTT

D gene: NA
J gene: TRBJ2-1
V gene: TRBV9
clone size: NA
CDR3 protein: CASSGDYNEQFF
CDR3 DNA: TGTGCCAGCAGCGGCGATTACAATGAGCAGTTCTTC

D gene: TRBD1
J gene: TRBJ1-4
V gene: TRBV5-6
clone size: NA
CDR3 protein: CASSFGQGYEKLFF
CDR3 DNA: TGTGCCAGCAGCTTCGGACAGGGATATGAAAAACTGTTTTTT

D gene: TRBD1
J gene: TRBJ1-4
V gene: TRBV11-3
clone size: NA
CDR3 protein: CASSQGVQGANEKLFF
CDR3 DNA: TGTGCCAGCAGCCAGGGAGTACAGGGGGCTAATGAAAAACTGTTTTTT

D gene: TRBD1
J gene: TRBJ1-2
V gene: TRBV7-9
clone size: NA
CDR3 protein: CASSLAGTGLGYGYTF
CDR3 DNA: TGTGCCAGCAGCTTAGCCGGGACAGGGTTGGGCTATGGCTACACCTTC

D gene: NA
J gene: TRBJ2-1
V gene: TRBV7-6
clone size: NA
CDR3 protein: CASSSARRGSYNEQFF
CDR3 DNA: TGTGCCAGCAGCTCAGCCCGACGGGGCTCCTACAATGAGCAGTTCTTC

D gene: TRBD1
J gene: TRBJ2-7
V gene: TRBV10-3
clone size: once
CDR3 protein: CAIREDRGGEQYF
CDR3 DNA: TGTGCCATCAGGGAGGACAGGGGTGGCGAGCAGTACTTC

D gene: NA
J gene: TRBJ2-1
V gene: TRBV11-2
clone size: NA
CDR3 protein: CASSFGAQDEQFF
CDR3 DNA: TGTGCCAGCAGCTTCGGCGCCCAGGATGAGCAGTTCTTC

D gene: TRBD2
J gene: TRBJ2-4
V gene: TRBV10-3
clone size: NA
CDR3 protein: CAISPAGGINIQYF
CDR3 DNA: TGTGCCATCAGTCCGGCGGGAGGCATAAACATTCAGTACTTC

D gene: NA
J gene: TRBJ2-5
V gene: TRBV27
clone size: NA
CDR3 protein: CASSFGGLETQYF
CDR3 DNA: TGTGCCAGCAGTTTCGGAGGTTTAGAGACCCAGTACTTC

D gene: TRBD2
J gene: TRBJ2-2
V gene: TRBV5-1
clone size: few
CDR3 protein: CASSLGLAGGRTGELFF
CDR3 DNA: TGCGCCAGCAGCTTGGGACTAGCGGGAGGCCGCACCGGGGAGCTGTTTTTT

D gene: NA
J gene: TRBJ1-1
V gene: TRBV2
clone size: NA
CDR3 protein: CASSTTSGETEAFF
CDR3 DNA: TGTGCCAGCAGTACGACATCAGGGGAAACTGAAGCTTTCTTT

D gene: TRBD2
J gene: TRBJ2-3
V gene: TRBV9
clone size: NA
CDR3 protein: CASSSTTSGIGDTQYF
CDR3 DNA: TGTGCCAGCAGCTCGACGACTAGCGGGATTGGGGATACGCAGTATTTT

D gene: TRBD2
J gene: TRBJ2-5
V gene: TRBV5-1
clone size: NA
CDR3 protein: CASSWGGSQETQYF
CDR3 DNA: TGCGCCAGCAGCTGGGGGGGTAGTCAAGAGACCCAGTACTTC

D gene: TRBD1
J gene: TRBJ2-7
V gene: TRBV6-1
clone size: NA
CDR3 protein: CASTLTGHRYEQYF
CDR3 DNA: TGTGCCAGCACCTTGACAGGGCACCGATACGAGCAGTACTTC

D gene: NA
J gene: TRBJ2-1
V gene: TRBV7-3
clone size: NA
CDR3 protein: CASSLGGASRNEQFF
CDR3 DNA: TGTGCCAGCAGCTTGGGGGGAGCAAGCAGGAATGAGCAGTTCTTC

D gene: NA
J gene: TRBJ1-1
V gene: TRBV4-2
clone size: NA
CDR3 protein: CASIPGGVDTEAFF
CDR3 DNA: TGTGCCAGTATCCCTGGGGGGGTGGACACTGAAGCTTTCTTT

D gene: TRBD1
J gene: TRBJ1-1
V gene: TRBV5-1
clone size: once
CDR3 protein: CASSLGWTGMNTEAFF
CDR3 DNA: TGCGCCAGCAGCTTGGGTTGGACAGGTATGAACACTGAAGCTTTCTTT

D gene: NA
J gene: TRBJ2-1
V gene: TRBV28
clone size: NA
CDR3 protein: CASSSGSSYNEQFF
CDR3 DNA: TGTGCCAGCAGTAGCGGCAGCTCCTACAATGAGCAGTTCTTC

D gene: TRBD1
J gene: TRBJ1-5
V gene: TRBV28
clone size: few
CDR3 protein: CASSYTGDGQPQHF
CDR3 DNA: TGTGCCAGCAGCTATACAGGGGACGGTCAGCCCCAGCATTTT

D gene: TRBD2
J gene: TRBJ2-1
V gene: TRBV5-1
clone size: NA
CDR3 protein: CASMSGGFSYNEQFF
CDR3 DNA: TGCGCCAGCATGTCGGGAGGCTTCTCCTACAATGAGCAGTTCTTC

D gene: TRBD2
J gene: TRBJ2-7
V gene: TRBV16
clone size: NA
CDR3 protein: CASSQGTSGGSYEQYF
CDR3 DNA: TGTGCCAGCAGCCAAGGAACTAGCGGAGGGTCCTACGAGCAGTACTTC

D gene: NA
J gene: TRBJ2-7
V gene: TRBV14
clone size: NA
CDR3 protein: CASSQDWRGGEQYF
CDR3 DNA: TGTGCCAGCAGCCAAGATTGGAGGGGCGGGGAGCAGTACTTC

D gene: TRBD2
J gene: TRBJ2-1
V gene: TRBV7-3
clone size: NA
CDR3 protein: CASSLRLAGRYNEQFF
CDR3 DNA: TGTGCCAGCAGCTTAAGACTAGCGGGACGTTACAATGAGCAGTTCTTC

D gene: NA
J gene: TRBJ2-3
V gene: TRBV7-9
clone size: few
CDR3 protein: CASSLEEGAQYF
CDR3 DNA: TGTGCCAGCAGCTTAGAAGAAGGGGCGCAGTATTTT

D gene: TRBD1
J gene: TRBJ1-2
V gene: TRBV6-5
clone size: NA
CDR3 protein: CASSYPGQGAYGYTF
CDR3 DNA: TGTGCCAGCAGTTATCCGGGACAGGGGGCCTATGGCTACACCTTC

D gene: TRBD2
J gene: TRBJ2-7
V gene: TRBV5-1
clone size: NA
CDR3 protein: CASSLVAGEFFEQYF
CDR3 DNA: TGCGCCAGCAGCTTAGTAGCGGGAGAGTTTTTCGAGCAGTACTTC

D gene: TRBD2
J gene: TRBJ2-1
V gene: TRBV7-9
clone size: NA
CDR3 protein: CASSSTSGGLTYNEQFF
CDR3 DNA: TGTGCCAGCAGCTCTACTAGCGGGGGGTTAACCTACAATGAGCAGTTCTTC

D gene: NA
J gene: TRBJ2-3
V gene: TRBV7-8
clone size: NA
CDR3 protein: CASSPGFPTDTQYF
CDR3 DNA: TGTGCCAGCAGCCCAGGCTTCCCCACAGATACGCAGTATTTT

D gene: TRBD2
J gene: TRBJ2-5
V gene: TRBV9
clone size: NA
CDR3 protein: CASSVGLADVRETQYF
CDR3 DNA: TGTGCCAGCAGCGTAGGTCTAGCGGACGTGAGGGAGACCCAGTACTTC

D gene: NA
J gene: TRBJ1-1
V gene: TRBV6-5
clone size: once
CDR3 protein: CASRLLGGDTEAFF
CDR3 DNA: TGTGCCAGCAGACTACTGGGAGGAGACACTGAAGCTTTCTTT

D gene: TRBD2
J gene: TRBJ2-3
V gene: TRBV6-6
clone size: NA
CDR3 protein: CASSQLAGSTDTQYF
CDR3 DNA: TGTGCCAGCAGTCAACTAGCGGGTAGCACAGATACGCAGTATTTT

D gene: TRBD1
J gene: TRBJ1-2
V gene: TRBV6-5
clone size: NA
CDR3 protein: CASSTGTAYGYTF
CDR3 DNA: TGTGCCAGCAGCACAGGGACAGCCTATGGCTACACCTTC

D gene: TRBD1
J gene: TRBJ2-1
V gene: TRBV6-1
clone size: NA
CDR3 protein: CASSAGTGVYNEQFF
CDR3 DNA: TGTGCCAGCAGTGCCGGGACAGGGGTCTACAATGAGCAGTTCTTC

D gene: TRBD1
J gene: TRBJ1-1
V gene: TRBV10-3
clone size: few
CDR3 protein: CAIRNDRGGTEAFF
CDR3 DNA: TGTGCCATCAGGAATGACAGGGGAGGCACTGAAGCTTTCTTT

D gene: TRBD1
J gene: TRBJ1-1
V gene: TRBV28
clone size: NA
CDR3 protein: CASSSRQGAMNTEAFF
CDR3 DNA: TGTGCCAGCAGTTCCCGACAGGGGGCCATGAACACTGAAGCTTTCTTT

D gene: NA
J gene: TRBJ2-1
V gene: TRBV7-2
clone size: once
CDR3 protein: CASSLGSGENYNEQFF
CDR3 DNA: TGTGCCAGCAGCTTAGGGTCGGGAGAGAACTACAATGAGCAGTTCTTC

D gene: TRBD2
J gene: TRBJ2-7
V gene: TRBV28
clone size: NA
CDR3 protein: CASRLSSGRAGEQYF
CDR3 DNA: TGTGCCAGCAGATTGTCTAGCGGGAGGGCCGGTGAGCAGTACTTC

D gene: NA
J gene: TRBJ2-1
V gene: TRBV6-1
clone size: NA
CDR3 protein: CASSEDRGGYNEQFF
CDR3 DNA: TGTGCCAGCAGTGAAGACAGGGGGGGTTACAATGAGCAGTTCTTC

D gene: TRBD1
J gene: TRBJ2-7
V gene: TRBV5-1
clone size: NA
CDR3 protein: CASSLETGGRRGSYEQYF
CDR3 DNA: TGCGCCAGCAGCTTGGAGACAGGGGGTCGGCGGGGCAGCTACGAGCAGTACTTC

D gene: TRBD2
J gene: TRBJ2-3
V gene: TRBV13
clone size: few
CDR3 protein: CASTLRGLGGTDTQYF
CDR3 DNA: TGTGCCAGCACCCTACGAGGACTAGGAGGAACAGATACGCAGTATTTT

D gene: TRBD1
J gene: TRBJ1-1
V gene: TRBV7-2
clone size: NA
CDR3 protein: CASSLVPGGVTEAFF
CDR3 DNA: TGTGCCAGCAGCTTAGTCCCAGGGGGAGTGACTGAAGCTTTCTTT

D gene: NA
J gene: TRBJ2-5
V gene: TRBV29-1
clone size: NA
CDR3 protein: CSVEEGSGAETQYF
CDR3 DNA: TGCAGCGTTGAAGAAGGGTCAGGGGCAGAGACCCAGTACTTC

D gene: NA
J gene: TRBJ2-7
V gene: TRBV11-2
clone size: NA
CDR3 protein: CASSLGGVGYEQYF
CDR3 DNA: TGTGCCAGCAGCTTAGGCGGGGTTGGATACGAGCAGTACTTC

D gene: NA
J gene: TRBJ1-4
V gene: TRBV14
clone size: NA
CDR3 protein: CASNLNGANEKLFF
CDR3 DNA: TGTGCCAGCAACCTAAACGGGGCTAATGAAAAACTGTTTTTT